The next 2 T cell receptor beta chains were all read from a single sample in a study of cytomegalovirus exposure and HLA in healthy donors. It was with 60 Vbeta and 13 Jbeta primers that the PCR ran. The method was immunoSEQ multiplex PCR; TCRdb's version includes in-frame clones alone and lacks a portion of them. The sample lists over 80,000 clones; roughly 76% were seen once. Sequencing input: PBMCs. These TCRs come from a man aged 35 to 55 in good health and CMV-seronegative.

The J gene is TRBJ2-7, the V gene TRBV5-6; 9 positions agree with TRBD2. CDR1 and CDR2 from the germline V gene are SGHDT and YYEEEE. The CDR3 is 15 amino acids. With 0 bases clipped from V and 2 bases from J, the junction kept 3 bases outside the gene matches. The CDR3 reads CASSLGLAGPYEQYF. In DNA, the CDR3 is TGTGCCAGCAGCTTGGGGCTAGCGGGACCCTACGAGCAGTACTTC.

This clone was found once. This chain joins TRBV11-1 and TRBJ1-4, with D uncertain. The germline V and J ends were trimmed by 5 bases and 7 bases, with 17 bases remaining between them. The germline V gene encodes CDR1 SGHAT and CDR2 FQDESV (reference sequence). This CDR3 is built from 15 residues. The CDR3 region has the DNA TGTGCCAGCAGCCAGACGGCGGCTGTTGGTGAAAAACTGTTTTTT. Amino acids: CASSQTAAVGEKLFF.